This is a list of T cell receptor beta chains from one sample in a study of regulatory T cells in long-lasting Graves disease. TCRdb reanalysed the multiplex PCR reads using MiXCR and keeps one entry per CDR3 protein. The sample lists 450,000 to 700,000 distinct CDR3 sequences; 13% were seen once. These data also featured in a second study, about T cells in Graves' hyperthyroidism and ophthalmopathy.

The sequencing used peripheral blood mononuclear cells (PBMCs), collected at new diagnosis, from a patient treated with antithyroid drugs. The receptors come from a man in his thirties or forties with Graves disease. Each CDR3 is given with its conserved first and last residue. Each record gives: V gene, clone size, J gene, CDR3 protein. The listing skips clone size in some rows; elsewhere it reads once, few, many or a size class.

>TRBV7-9|many|TRBJ1-4
CASSLVGGPANEKLFF
>TRBV29-1|many|TRBJ1-2
CSVAGTGFAF
>TRBV29-1|few|TRBJ2-7
CSVEGGSKYEQYF
>TRBV7-2|many|TRBJ2-7
CASSPPGRENHEQYF
>TRBV5-1|-|TRBJ1-2
CASSLRGAAQGYTF
>TRBV7-2|-|TRBJ2-1
CASITPDSGRETFF
>TRBV19|few|TRBJ2-3
CASSSTIAGAGDTQYF
>TRBV6-1|few|TRBJ1-1
CASSEATGLEAFF
>TRBV6-2/TRBV6-3|many|TRBJ1-1
CASTTLRGNTEAFF
>TRBV9|few|TRBJ2-1
CASSVGGLAGASLRGEQFF
>TRBV7-8|many|TRBJ2-5
CASSQRGGETQYF
>TRBV7-2|-|TRBJ2-7
CASSSRTGPYEQYF
>TRBV27|few|TRBJ2-1
CASSPNLSSGPYNEQFF
>TRBV9|many|TRBJ1-2
CASSVDGTVVNYGYTF
>TRBV7-2|many|TRBJ1-2
CASSPYRDAGYTF
>TRBV11-2|-|TRBJ2-7
CASSLNYLSYNEQYF
>TRBV6-1|-|TRBJ2-1
CATLSGSSEQFF
>TRBV27|many|TRBJ2-1
CASSLSRLAGGDEQFF
>TRBV18|-|TRBJ1-5
CASSPFRDGSNQPQHF
>TRBV9|-|TRBJ2-2
CASSDRGFGTGELFF
>TRBV30|-|TRBJ1-1
CAWSHTGDRPNTEAFF
>TRBV10-1|many|TRBJ1-1
CASSAFVGGRRRNTEAFF
>TRBV18|few|TRBJ1-1
CASSRFPDTEAFF
>TRBV9|-|TRBJ2-7
CASSAGHPSYEQHF
>TRBV20-1|-|TRBJ2-1
CSATTSGKVNEQFF
>TRBV2|many|TRBJ2-7
CASSETETYEQYF
>TRBV20-1|few|TRBJ1-2
CSASTQATNYGYTF
>TRBV5-8|-|TRBJ2-6
CASSSTGLGANVLTF
>TRBV12-3/TRBV12-4|many|TRBJ2-7
CASSLGGQNYEQYF
>TRBV30|-|TRBJ1-2
CAWSGDGNYGYTF